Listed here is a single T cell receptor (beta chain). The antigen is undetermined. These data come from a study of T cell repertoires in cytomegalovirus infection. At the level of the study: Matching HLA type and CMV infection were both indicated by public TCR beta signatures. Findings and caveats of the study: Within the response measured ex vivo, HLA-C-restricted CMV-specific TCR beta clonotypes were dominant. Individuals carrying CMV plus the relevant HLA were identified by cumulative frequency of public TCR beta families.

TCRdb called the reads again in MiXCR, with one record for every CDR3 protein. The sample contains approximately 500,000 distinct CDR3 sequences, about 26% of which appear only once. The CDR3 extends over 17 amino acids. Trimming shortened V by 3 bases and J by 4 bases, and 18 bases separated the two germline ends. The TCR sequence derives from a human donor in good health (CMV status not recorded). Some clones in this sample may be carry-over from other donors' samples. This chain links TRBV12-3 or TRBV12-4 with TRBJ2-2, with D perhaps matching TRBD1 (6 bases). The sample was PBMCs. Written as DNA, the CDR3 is TGTGCCAGCAGTTTCCCCACCACAGGGATAGGCACCGGGGAGCTGTTTTTT. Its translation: CASSFPTTGIGTGELFF.